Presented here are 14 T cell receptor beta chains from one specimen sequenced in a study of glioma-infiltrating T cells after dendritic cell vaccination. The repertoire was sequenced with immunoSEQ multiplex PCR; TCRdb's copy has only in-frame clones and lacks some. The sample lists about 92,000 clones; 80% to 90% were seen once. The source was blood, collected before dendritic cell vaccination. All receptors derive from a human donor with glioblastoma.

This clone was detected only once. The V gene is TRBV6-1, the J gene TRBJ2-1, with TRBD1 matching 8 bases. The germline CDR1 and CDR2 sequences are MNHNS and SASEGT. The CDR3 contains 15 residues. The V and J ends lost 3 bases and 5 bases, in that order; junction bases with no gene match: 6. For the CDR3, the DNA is TGTGCCAGCAGTGAGCAAGGACAGGGAAACAATGAGCAGTTCTTC. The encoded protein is CASSEQGQGNNEQFF.

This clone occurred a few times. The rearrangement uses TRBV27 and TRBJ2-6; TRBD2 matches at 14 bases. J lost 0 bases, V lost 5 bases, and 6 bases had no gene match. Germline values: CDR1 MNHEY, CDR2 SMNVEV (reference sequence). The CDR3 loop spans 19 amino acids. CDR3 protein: CASSPRLAGGVSGANVLTF. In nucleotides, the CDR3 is TGTGCCAGCAGTCCCCGACTAGCGGGAGGGGTCTCTGGGGCCAACGTCCTGACTTTC.

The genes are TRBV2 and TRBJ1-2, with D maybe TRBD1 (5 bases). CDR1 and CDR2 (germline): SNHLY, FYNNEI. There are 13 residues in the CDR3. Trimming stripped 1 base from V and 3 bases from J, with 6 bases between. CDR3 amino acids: CASSEGGDYGYTF. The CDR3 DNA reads TGTGCCAGCAGTGAAGGGGGGGACTATGGCTACACCTTC.

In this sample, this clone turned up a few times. The CDR3 DNA follows: TGTGCCAGTAGTATGATGGGGGCCACTGAAGCTTTCTTT. Translated: CASSMMGATEAFF. V usage is TRBV19 and J usage is TRBJ1-1, with D perhaps matching TRBD1 (6 bases). From germline, CDR1 is LNHDA and CDR2 SQIVND (reference sequence). This CDR3 region has 13 residues. The ends were cut back, 3 bases at V and 4 bases at J, with 9 bases in the middle. The whole variable domain, remainder taken from reference TRBV19 and TRBJ1-1, is DGGITQSPKYLFRKEGQNVTLSCEQNLNHDAMYWYRQDPGQGLRLIYYSQIVNDFQKGDIAEGYSVSREKKESFPLTVTSAQKNPTAFYLCASSMMGATEAFFGQGTRLTVV.

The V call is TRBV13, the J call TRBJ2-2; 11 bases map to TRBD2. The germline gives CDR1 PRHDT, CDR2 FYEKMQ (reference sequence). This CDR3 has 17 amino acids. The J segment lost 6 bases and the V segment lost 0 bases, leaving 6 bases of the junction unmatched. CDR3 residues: CASSLGLAGDLAGELFF. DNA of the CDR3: TGTGCCAGCAGCTTAGGACTAGCGGGAGATCTAGCCGGGGAGCTGTTTTTT.

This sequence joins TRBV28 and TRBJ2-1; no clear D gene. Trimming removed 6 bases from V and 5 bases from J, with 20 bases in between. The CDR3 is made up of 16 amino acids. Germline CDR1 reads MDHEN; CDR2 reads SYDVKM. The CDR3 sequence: CASRPPLGAQHNEQFF. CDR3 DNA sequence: TGTGCCAGCAGACCTCCCCTTGGAGCCCAACACAATGAGCAGTTCTTC.

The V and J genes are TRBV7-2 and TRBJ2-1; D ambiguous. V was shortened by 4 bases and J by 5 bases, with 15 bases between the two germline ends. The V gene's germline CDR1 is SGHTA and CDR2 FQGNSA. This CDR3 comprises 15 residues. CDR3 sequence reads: CASSSNWVGNNEQFF. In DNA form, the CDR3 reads TGTGCCAGCAGCTCAAACTGGGTGGGCAACAATGAGCAGTTCTTC.

The CDR3 protein is CAWRAQGLYGYTF. The CDR3 nucleotides read TGTGCCTGGAGAGCTCAGGGCCTCTATGGCTACACCTTC. This chain uses TRBV30 with TRBJ1-2; tentative D call: TRBD1 (5 bases). In germline, CDR1 is GTSNPN, CDR2 SVGIG (reference sequence). Trimming stripped 3 bases from V and 4 bases from J, with 12 bases between. The CDR3 runs 13 residues.

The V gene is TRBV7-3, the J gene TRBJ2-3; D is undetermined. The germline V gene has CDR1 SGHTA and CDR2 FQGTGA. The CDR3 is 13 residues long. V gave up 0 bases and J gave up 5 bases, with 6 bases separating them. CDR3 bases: TGTGCCAGCAGCTTAACTCGCGTAGATACGCAGTATTTT. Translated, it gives CASSLTRVDTQYF. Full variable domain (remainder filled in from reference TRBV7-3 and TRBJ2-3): GAGVSQTPSNKVTEKGKYVELRCDPISGHTALYWYRQSLGQGPEFLIYFQGTGAADDSGLPNDRFFAVRPEGSVSTLKIQRTERGDSAVYLCASSLTRVDTQYFGPGTRLTVL.

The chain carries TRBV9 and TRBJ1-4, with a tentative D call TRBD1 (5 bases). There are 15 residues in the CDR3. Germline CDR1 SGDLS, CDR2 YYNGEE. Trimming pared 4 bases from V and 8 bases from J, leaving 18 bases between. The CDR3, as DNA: TGTGCCAGCAGCCCCCGCGGGGCGTCGGAAGAAAAACTGTTTTTT. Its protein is CASSPRGASEEKLFF.

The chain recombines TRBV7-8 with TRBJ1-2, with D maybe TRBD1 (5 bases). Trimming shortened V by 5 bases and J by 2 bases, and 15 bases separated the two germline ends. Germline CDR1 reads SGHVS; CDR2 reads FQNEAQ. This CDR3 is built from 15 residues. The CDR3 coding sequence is TGTGCCAGCAGCCCGGTGGCAGGGTGGAACTATGGCTACACCTTC. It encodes CASSPVAGWNYGYTF.

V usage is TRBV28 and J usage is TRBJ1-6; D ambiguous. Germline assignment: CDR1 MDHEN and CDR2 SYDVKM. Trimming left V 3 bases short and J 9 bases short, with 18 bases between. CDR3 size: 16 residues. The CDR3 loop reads CASSFSRHSGGSPLHF. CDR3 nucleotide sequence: TGTGCCAGCAGTTTCAGTAGGCATTCGGGAGGTTCACCCCTCCACTTT.

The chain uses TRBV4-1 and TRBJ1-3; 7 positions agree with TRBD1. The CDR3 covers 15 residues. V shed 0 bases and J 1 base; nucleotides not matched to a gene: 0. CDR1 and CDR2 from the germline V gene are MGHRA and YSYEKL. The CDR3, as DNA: TGCGCCAGCAGCCAAGACAGGGGGTCTGGAAACACCATATATTTT. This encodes CASSQDRGSGNTIYF.

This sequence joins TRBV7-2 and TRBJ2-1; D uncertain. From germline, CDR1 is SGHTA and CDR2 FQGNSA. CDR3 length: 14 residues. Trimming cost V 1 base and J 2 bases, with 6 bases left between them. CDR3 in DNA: TGTGCCAGCAGCTTAGACAGCCCCTACAATGAGCAGTTCTTC. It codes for CASSLDSPYNEQFF.